The 11 T cell receptor beta chains below come from one sample, sequenced in a study of T cells in women clearing cervical HPV infection (dated by TCRdb to the late 2010s). To prepare the library, the immunoSEQ multiplex PCR assay was applied. In its TCRdb copy, this immuneACCESS table keeps in-frame sequences only and misses some clones. Where compared with another copy, unresolved V genes explain less than half of these, and the others have no known cause. The sample table holds about 18,000 clones. 13% to 15% of the sample is held by the ten biggest clonotypes. Sample: blood buffy coat. The receptors stem from a woman aged 18 to 69 with a cervical HPV16 infection that either progressed to CIN3+ or cleared (not recorded which).

On this clone itself: The read comes to an end 3 residues before the CDR3 does, leaving the germline J gene to fill in the end. The chain recombines TRBV12-3 or TRBV12-4 with TRBJ2-5, with D perhaps matching TRBD1 (5 bases). The ends were cut back, 1 base at V and 2 bases at J, with 14 bases in the middle. The CDR3 contains 16 residues. The CDR3 sequence: CASSLVPRADQETQYF. The sequenced part of the CDR3 DNA is TGTGCCAGCAGTTTAGTCCCCAGGGCGGATCAAGAGACC.

A word on this clone: The CDR3 extends 3 residues past the end of the read, so its final part is completed from the germline J gene. The chain has TRBV28 and TRBJ2-7, with 14 bases identical to TRBD2. This CDR3 contains 16 residues. Per the germline V gene, CDR1 is MDHEN and CDR2 is SYDVKM. With 4 bases clipped from V and 3 bases from J, the junction kept 5 bases outside the gene matches. This CDR3 reads CASSSGLAGGNYEQYF. Incomplete CDR3 DNA: TGTGCCAGCAGTTCCGGACTAGCGGGGGGTAACTACGAG.

Worth noting for this clone: The read terminates 3 residues ahead of where the CDR3 ends, so the germline J gene completes it. This chain uses TRBV11-3 with TRBJ1-1; 7 bases are shared with TRBD1. J lost 6 bases, V lost 0 bases, and 1 base had no gene match. The CDR3 consists of 13 residues. The germline V gene has CDR1 SGHNT and CDR2 YENEEA. This chain's CDR3 is CASSLDDRAEAFF. CDR3 bases read: TGTGCCAGCAGCTTAGACGACAGGGCTGAA.

On this clone: The sequenced fragment ends 3 residues before the CDR3 boundary, so the rest is inferred from the germline J gene. This chain links TRBV5-1 with TRBJ2-7, with 7 bases aligning to TRBD2. Trimming took 1 base from V and 3 from J; bases not matched to a gene: 7. Germline V gene lookup returns CDR1 SGHRS and CDR2 YFSETQ. CDR3 length equals 15 residues. The CDR3: CASSLLSGKYYEQYF. The DNA read from the CDR3 is TGCGCCAGCAGCTTGTTGAGCGGGAAATACTACGAG. Full variable domain (missing parts from reference TRBV5-1 and TRBJ2-7): KAGVTQTPRYLIKTRGQQVTLSCSPISGHRSVSWYQQTPGQGLQFLFEYFSETQRNKGNFPGRFSGRQFSNSRSEMNVSTLELGDSALYLCASSLLSGKYYEQYFGPGTRLTVT.

About this clone: Read sequence stops 3 residues before the CDR3 end, and the germline J gene provides the missing end. The genes are TRBV30 and TRBJ1-1; D remains ambiguous. From germline, CDR1 is GTSNPN and CDR2 SVGIG (reference sequence). V was shortened by 5 bases and J by 1 base, with 14 bases between the two germline ends. This CDR3 has 14 amino acids. The CDR3 is CAWSRLDSNTEAFF. The CDR3 DNA, read in part, is TGTGCCTGGTCCCGATTAGACTCGAACACTGAA.

To note about this clone: The read comes to an end 3 residues before the CDR3 does, leaving the germline J gene to fill in the end. The chain uses TRBV7-9 and TRBJ2-7; D not certain. The CDR3 is made up of 14 amino acids. Germline values: CDR1 SEHNR, CDR2 FQNEAQ (reference sequence). The ends were cut back, 4 bases at V and 5 bases at J, with 15 bases in the middle. CDR3 bases read: TGTGCCAGCAGCTCCCAGGTCATGCCCGACGAG. Its translation: CASSSQVMPDE. The full CDR3 protein is CASSSQVMPDEQYF.

Comments on this clone: With the read ending 3 residues before the CDR3 end, the germline J gene is used to fill in that end. V is TRBV2 and J is TRBJ1-2; D is undetermined. Trimming pared 4 bases from V and 6 bases from J, leaving 6 bases between. This CDR3 spans 11 amino acids. From germline, CDR1 is SNHLY and CDR2 FYNNEI. The CDR3 reads CASSVVDGYTF. The covered CDR3 bases are TGTGCCAGCAGTGTAGTAGATGGC.

Regarding this clone: Its ends do not fully match the called genes, so a read error is possible. The CDR3 end falls 3 residues outside the read, so it is completed with the germline J gene. The chain joins TRBV4-2 to TRBJ2-5, with 8 nucleotides matching TRBD2. Germline lookup yields CDR1 LGHNA and CDR2 YNFKEQ. The CDR3 contains 16 residues. CDR3 loop: CASSQGVAGNQETQYF. CDR3 bases read: TGCGCCAGCAGCCAAGGGGTAGCGGGAAACCAAGAGACC.

Of note for this clone: The missing CDR3 end, 3 residues past where the read stops, is filled in from the germline J gene. The chain carries TRBV10-3 and TRBJ1-1; D remains unclear. This CDR3 spans 13 amino acids. Germline CDR1 reads ENHRY; CDR2 reads SYGVKD. The CDR3 is CAISGAATPQAFF. CDR3 bases read: TGTGCCATCAGTGGTGCGGCCACCCCCCAA.

A note on this clone: From the germline J gene comes the end of the CDR3, since the read stops 3 residues before it. V usage is TRBV12-3 or TRBV12-4 and J usage is TRBJ2-2; D gene unclear. V dropped 6 bases and J dropped 2 bases, with 16 bases sitting between them. The CDR3 runs 16 residues. CDR3 DNA (partial): TGTGCCAGCAGCAGAGTGAGAAACCCAAACACCGGGGAG. Translated, it gives CASSRVRNPNTGE. The full CDR3 sequence reads CASSRVRNPNTGELFF.

A word on this clone: The read ends 3 residues shy of where the CDR3 ends; the end is completed using the germline J gene. The J gene is TRBJ2-5, the V gene TRBV30, with D perhaps matching TRBD1 (7 bases). Germline CDR1 GTSNPN, CDR2 SVGIG (reference sequence). Trimming shortened V by 0 bases and J by 4 bases, and 12 bases separated the two germline ends. The CDR3 is made up of 14 amino acids. Partial CDR3 DNA: TGTGCCTGGAGTGTTTGGAGGGGGCGAGAGACC. This sequence encodes CAWSVWRGRET. The entire CDR3 sequence reads CAWSVWRGRETQYF.